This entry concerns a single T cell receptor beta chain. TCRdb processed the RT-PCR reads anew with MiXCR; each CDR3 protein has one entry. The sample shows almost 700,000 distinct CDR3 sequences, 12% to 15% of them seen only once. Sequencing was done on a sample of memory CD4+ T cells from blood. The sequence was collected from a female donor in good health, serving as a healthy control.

CDR3 loop: CASSVDTASNQPQHF. CDR3 nucleotide sequence: TGTGCCAGCAGTGTAGACACGGCTAGCAATCAGCCCCAGCATTTT. The gene calls are TRBV27 and TRBJ1-5; D gene uncertain. Germline V gene lookup returns CDR1 MNHEY and CDR2 SMNVEV (reference sequence). The CDR3 is 15 residues long. V was clipped by 5 bases and J by 0 bases, with 11 bases between them.